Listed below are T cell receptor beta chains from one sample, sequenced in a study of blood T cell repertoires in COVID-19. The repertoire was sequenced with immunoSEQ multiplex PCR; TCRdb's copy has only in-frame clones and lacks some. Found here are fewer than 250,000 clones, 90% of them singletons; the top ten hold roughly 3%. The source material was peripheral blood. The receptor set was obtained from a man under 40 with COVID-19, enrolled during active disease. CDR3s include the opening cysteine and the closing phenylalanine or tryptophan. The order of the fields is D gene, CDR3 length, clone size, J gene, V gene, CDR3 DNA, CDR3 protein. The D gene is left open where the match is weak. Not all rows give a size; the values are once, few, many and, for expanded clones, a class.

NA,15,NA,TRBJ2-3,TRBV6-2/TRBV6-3,TGTGCCAGCAGTTACTCCGAGGTTTTAGCAGATACGCAGTATTTT,CASSYSEVLADTQYF
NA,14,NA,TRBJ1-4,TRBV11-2,TGTGCCAGCAGCTTAGATATAGTCTATGAAAAACTGTTTTTT,CASSLDIVYEKLFF
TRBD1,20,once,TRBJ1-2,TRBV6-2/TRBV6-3,TGTGCCAGCAGTAATTTCGGGGCGTCGACAGGGTCCCACGCCTCTTATGGCTACACCTTC,CASSNFGASTGSHASYGYTF
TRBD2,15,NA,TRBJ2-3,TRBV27,TGTGCCACCGGACTAGCGGGATTTAGCACAGATACGCAGTATTTT,CATGLAGFSTDTQYF
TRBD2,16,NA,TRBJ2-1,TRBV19,TGTGCCAGTAGTTTTAAGATAGCGGGAGGGCAGGATGAGCAGTTCTTC,CASSFKIAGGQDEQFF
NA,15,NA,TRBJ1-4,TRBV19,TGTGCCAGTAGTATGCAGTCCTCAACTAATGAAAAACTGTTTTTT,CASSMQSSTNEKLFF
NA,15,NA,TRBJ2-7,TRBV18,TGTGCCAGCTCACCTACGTCGGACACTACCTACGAGCAGTACTTC,CASSPTSDTTYEQYF
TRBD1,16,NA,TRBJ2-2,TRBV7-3,TGTGCCAGCAGCTTATGGGGGACAGGGGACACCGGGGAGCTGTTTTTT,CASSLWGTGDTGELFF
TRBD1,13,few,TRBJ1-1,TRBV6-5,TGTGCCAGCAGTAGAGACAGGGGCAAGGAGGCTTTCTTT,CASSRDRGKEAFF
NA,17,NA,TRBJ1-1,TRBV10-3,TGTGCCATCAGTGAGTCGGGGAGGGTCTTCATGAACACTGAAGCTTTCTTT,CAISESGRVFMNTEAFF
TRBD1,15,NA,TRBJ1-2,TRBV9,TGTGCCAGCAGCGTAGGTCAGGGGGTTGTACAGGGCTACACCTTC,CASSVGQGVVQGYTF
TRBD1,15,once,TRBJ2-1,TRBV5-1,TGCGCCAGCAGCTTGGGGGCAGGGGGCTACAATGAGCAGTTCTTC,CASSLGAGGYNEQFF
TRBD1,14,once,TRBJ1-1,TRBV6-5,TGTGCCAGCAGACACAGGGGCCTGAACACTGAAGCTTTCTTT,CASRHRGLNTEAFF
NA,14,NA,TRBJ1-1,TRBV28,TGTGCCAGCACGGACGGGGGGCTGAGGACTGAAGCTTTCTTT,CASTDGGLRTEAFF
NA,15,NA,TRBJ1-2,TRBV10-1,TGCGCCAGCGGGCGAAGACAGGAGAGGAACTATGGCTACACCTTC,CASGRRQERNYGYTF
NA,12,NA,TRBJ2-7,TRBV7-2,TGTGCCAGCAGCGCCCTTTTCGGGGAGCAGTACTTC,CASSALFGEQYF
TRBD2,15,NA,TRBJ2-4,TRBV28,TGTGCCAGCAGTTTATTTGCGGGAGGGCCAGTCATTCAGTACTTC,CASSLFAGGPVIQYF
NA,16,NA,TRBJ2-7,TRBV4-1,TGCGCCAGCAGCCAACCGTCGGGGGCAGGGGGCTACGAGCAGTACTTC,CASSQPSGAGGYEQYF
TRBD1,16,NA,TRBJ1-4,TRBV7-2,TGTGCCAGCAGCTTAGCGGGAGGACAGGGGGGAGAAAAACTGTTTTTT,CASSLAGGQGGEKLFF
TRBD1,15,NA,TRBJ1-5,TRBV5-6,TGTGCCAGCAGCTCACAGGGGACCAGCAATCAGCCCCAGCATTTT,CASSSQGTSNQPQHF
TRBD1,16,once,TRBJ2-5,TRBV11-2,TGTGCCAGCAGCACCCGGACAGGGAGGTGGCAAGAGACCCAGTACTTC,CASSTRTGRWQETQYF
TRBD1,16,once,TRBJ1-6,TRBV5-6,TGTGCCAGCAGCCGAGGGACAGGGGCCTATAATTCACCCCTCCACTTT,CASSRGTGAYNSPLHF
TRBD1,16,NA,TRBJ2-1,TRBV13,TGTGCCAGCAGCCCCAGCGACAGGGGGTCGTACAATGAGCAGTTCTTC,CASSPSDRGSYNEQFF
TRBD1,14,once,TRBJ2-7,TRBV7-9,TGTGCCAGCAGCTTTGGGACAGGGGATTACGAGCAGTACTTC,CASSFGTGDYEQYF
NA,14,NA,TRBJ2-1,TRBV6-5,TGTGCCAGCAGTTACGGGTCCCAGGGGGGTGAGCAGTTCTTC,CASSYGSQGGEQFF
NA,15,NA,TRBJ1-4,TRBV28,TGTGCCAGCACTACCCCGGGGAAGCTTGGTGAAAAACTGTTTTTT,CASTTPGKLGEKLFF
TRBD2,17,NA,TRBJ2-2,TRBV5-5,TGTGCCAGCAGCTTACCGGGACTAGCGGGTACCACCGGGGAGCTGTTTTTT,CASSLPGLAGTTGELFF
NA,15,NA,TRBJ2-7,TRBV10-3,TGTGCCATCAGTGAAGAGGTGGCCCTGTCCTACGAGCAGTACTTC,CAISEEVALSYEQYF
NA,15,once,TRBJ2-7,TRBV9,TGTGCCAGCAGCCCCCCGGGAGCCCCCTCCGGCGAGCAGTACTTC,CASSPPGAPSGEQYF
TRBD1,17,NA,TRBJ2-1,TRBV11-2,TGTGCCAGCAGCTCCCGCGTGAGACAGGGGGCGTACAATGAGCAGTTCTTC,CASSSRVRQGAYNEQFF
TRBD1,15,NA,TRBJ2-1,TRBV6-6,TGTGCCAGCAGTTACCCACAGGGGGGAGACAATGAGCAGTTCTTC,CASSYPQGGDNEQFF